The clone carrying this TCR beta chain was counted many times. These data come from a study of T cells in Graves' hyperthyroidism and ophthalmopathy. Germline CDR1 is MDHEN and CDR2 is SYDVKM. The V gene lost 4 bases and the J gene lost 4 bases, with 16 bases spanning the gap. This CDR3 is built from 15 residues. RNA transcripts were the template for amplifying TCR beta CDR3 regions. The HTBI primer set was used in a first-round RT-PCR of the TCR CDR3. TCRdb independently ran MiXCR on the multiplex PCR reads; one entry per CDR3 protein. The profile shows under 550,000 distinct CDR3 sequences, roughly 13% of them singletons. Patients were excluded for uncontrolled infection, other autoimmune disease, pregnancy or lactation.

This receptor was identified in a woman aged 18-29 years with Graves' hyperthyroidism. This chain connects TRBV28 to TRBJ2-5; D gene ambiguous. What was sequenced was blood. CDR3 nucleotide sequence: TGTGCCAGCAGTTCGGCAGGAGCTACGGGAGAGACCCAGTACTTC. Amino acids: CASSSAGATGETQYF.